This T cell receptor beta chain was identified during a study of shared clonotypes between healthy human individuals (dated by TCRdb to 2018 to 2021). For context, the study as a whole: A couple of women and a few men aged 18 to 49 years were included in the cohort. For each donor, three plates each were used for CD4 naive and CD4 memory, two plates were used for CD8 naive, and one plate was used for CD8 memory. To estimate repertoire size and how much clonotype sharing occurs between individuals, the study deeply sequenced the blood TCR repertoires of roughly 5 healthy adults. To increase sequencing depth and limit assay-specific biases, TCR repertoire library preparation and sequencing were carried out by different laboratories using diverse techniques. Between about 0.85 and 9.5 billion PBMCs per donor were obtained by leukapheresis.

CD8 naive samples consisted of CD45RO-negative cells that were positively selected for CCR7, yielding a CD45RA+CCR7+ population without TemRA cells. The donors were healthy, HIV-negative adults who had no recently reported acute infections or vaccinations. All donors were Caucasian adults living in Nashville, Tennessee, USA. Blood was collected by leukapheresis, and PBMCs were isolated by Ficoll-Histopaque density gradient centrifugation and then cryopreserved in liquid nitrogen vapor phase. Analytical flow cytometry was used to check the purity and quantity of every magnetically sorted T cell population. From each sorted fraction, genomic DNA was isolated and quantified by UV absorbance on a Nanodrop 2000c. Looking up the germline V gene yields CDR1 MGHRA and CDR2 YSYEKL. The V end gives up 8 bases and the J end 3 bases, leaving 5 bases in the junction not matched to a gene. The CDR3 sequence holds 14 residues, the cysteine and phenylalanine included. This entry keeps only the CDR3 DNA: 42 bases, framed from base 1.

With regard to this clone: No antigen is known for it. No much larger clonotype is one base removed from it; base qualities were not supplied.

The full study reports these points: Clonotypes shared by all four sorted-subset donors showed higher generation probabilities than non-shared clonotypes. Rarefaction of sorted-subset datasets indicated incomplete sequencing despite the large sequencing depth. Larger estimated clonotype richness was generally found for naive subsets than for memory subsets. Based on pairwise subsampling, the degree of clonotype sharing among donors was expected to be affected by sequencing depth. Sampling was restricted to blood, and TCR repertoires in tissues likely differ from the TCR repertoires found in blood. Sharing across a handful of donors was observed for about 4.8% of naive CD4, over 3% of naive CD8, over 2% of memory CD4, and about 0.39% of memory CD8 clonotypes. Because the study included a small number of donors, the genetic and exposure-history diversity represented was limited.

TCR CDR3 regions were amplified from genomic DNA by multiplex PCR using the deep immunoSEQ assay. For each cell subset, the extracted genomic DNA was distributed evenly across all wells of several immunoSEQ 96-well plates, and each plate served as one replicate. For sorted subsets, around 0.2 ug of genomic DNA, equivalent to 25,000 to 30,000 T cell genomes, went into each replicate PCR. The purified libraries were quantified using a Qubit 3.0 fluorometer, sized with a Bioanalyzer 2100, and then quantified again using the KAPA Library Quantification kit. Every immunoSEQ 96-well plate was sequenced on a dedicated single-read 150-cycle Illumina NextSeq 550 flow cell. The original methods were these. Because the immunoSEQ output held only junctional sequences and lacked quality scores, the filtering could not match the filtering applied to full-length reads. To assign V/J genes and CDR3, sequences were annotated using PyIR, a Python wrapper for IgBLAST v1.9, with IMGT germline references. Reads were filtered out if the reads had weak V/J assignments (E-value above 1e-6), no CDR3, stop codons, out-of-frame junctions, or ambiguous translated residues. V3J clonotypes were defined by identical inferred V gene, J gene, and CDR3 amino acid sequence. The percentage overlap between two repertoires was calculated by dividing the number of shared unique clonotypes by the size of the smaller repertoire. Repertoire richness was assessed with RTK rarefaction, the Chao1 estimator, and Recon v2.1 estimates of unobserved clonotypes. For all TCRbeta clonotypes obtained by the gDNA method from a few donors, generation probabilities were computed with OLGA. TCRdb carries this immuneACCESS record with in-frame sequences only. Its versions omit some clonotypes, under half of them owing to an unresolved V gene in the studies checked, with the rest unexplained. That table is the source of V, J and clone size, and D and trimming were worked out from the DNA. This sample has about 680,000 clones in its table, and about 90% of those were observed once. Together, the top ten hold nearly 25% of the sample.

The receptor chain draws on TRBV4-1 and TRBJ2-3, with 10 junctional bases fitting TRBD2. This TCR derives from a young man in good health. Sequencing was done on a sample of naive CD8+ T cells sorted from blood. The cell subset or site label on this specimen signifies: CD45RA+CCR7+. The CDR3 region has the sequence CASALAGATDTQYF. At the DNA level, the sequence is TGCGCCAGCGCCCTAGCGGGAGCTACAGATACGCAGTATTTT.